These T cell receptor beta chains were read from a single sample in a study of cytomegalovirus exposure and HLA in healthy donors. The repertoire was sequenced with immunoSEQ multiplex PCR; TCRdb's copy has only in-frame clones and lacks some. The table includes more than 90,000 clones, about four fifths detected once. The sequencing input was PBMCs. Receptors were obtained from a young man in good health and CMV-seropositive. Each CDR3 is given with its conserved first and last residue. The D gene is left open where the match is weak. Clone size is not always given. Where it is, it says once, few, many or a class for expanded clones.

TGTGCCAGCAGTGGCGGGACAGGGGGATCCGGGGAGCTGTTTTTT,CASSGGTGGSGELFF,TRBJ2-2,.,TRBD1,TRBV6-1
TGCAGCGTTGACGGGGATGGCTACACCTTC,CSVDGDGYTF,TRBJ1-2,once,.,TRBV29-1
TGTGCCTGGAGCGGGACAGGGGACGAAAAACTGTTTTTT,CAWSGTGDEKLFF,TRBJ1-4,once,TRBD1,TRBV30
TGTGCCAGCAGTTTATCGGCAGGGGGCGGCTACACCTTC,CASSLSAGGGYTF,TRBJ1-2,.,TRBD1,TRBV28
TGTGCCACCCAGCGCGGCCCTAACTATGGCTACACCTTC,CATQRGPNYGYTF,TRBJ1-2,.,.,TRBV28
TGCGCCAGCAGCTTCAACAGGGGTTTCCAAGAGACCCAGTACTTC,CASSFNRGFQETQYF,TRBJ2-5,.,TRBD1,TRBV4-3
TGTGCCATCAGAGGGACAGGGATTGGGGCGAACTATGGCTACACCTTC,CAIRGTGIGANYGYTF,TRBJ1-2,.,TRBD1,TRBV10-3
TGCGCCAGCAGCCTGGGAGGCGGTAATCAAAACACCATATATTTT,CASSLGGGNQNTIYF,TRBJ1-3,once,.,TRBV5-1
TGTGCCAGCAGCTTAGATATTAGCGGGGGGGATACGCAGTATTTT,CASSLDISGGDTQYF,TRBJ2-3,once,TRBD2,TRBV11-2
TGTGCCAGCACTCAGGCGACCCAACTGAACACAGATACGCAGTATTTT,CASTQATQLNTDTQYF,TRBJ2-3,.,.,TRBV6-4
TGTGCCAGCAGTGGGACTAGCGGGGGCACAGATACGCAGTATTTT,CASSGTSGGTDTQYF,TRBJ2-3,.,TRBD2,TRBV7-2
TGTGCCAGTAGCCGTCGGGGGGGACAGACGAACACCGGGGAGCTGTTTTTT,CASSRRGGQTNTGELFF,TRBJ2-2,.,.,TRBV19
TGTTCCAGCAGCTGGGACCCCCCGGGGGGTGAAAAACTGTTTTTT,CSSSWDPPGGEKLFF,TRBJ1-4,.,.,TRBV7-9
TGTGCCAGCAGCCCTTCGACAGGAGCGAACACCGGGGAGCTGTTTTTT,CASSPSTGANTGELFF,TRBJ2-2,.,.,TRBV11-3
TGTGCCAGCAGCTTAGTTGGGACATTCTCTGGAAACACCATATATTTT,CASSLVGTFSGNTIYF,TRBJ1-3,.,.,TRBV11-2
TGTGCCAGCAGCGCGCCGCCGGGGGGTACGAACACCGGGGAGCTGTTTTTT,CASSAPPGGTNTGELFF,TRBJ2-2,.,TRBD2,TRBV7-2
TGCGCCAGCAGCGACTCCCAAGGCAGCGAGCAGTACTTC,CASSDSQGSEQYF,TRBJ2-7,.,.,TRBV5-1
TGTGCCAGCAGCGGCCGTCCGGGACTTACTAAAAGGGGAGCTTTCTTT,CASSGRPGLTKRGAFF,TRBJ1-1,.,.,TRBV2
TGTGCCAGCAGTGAATGGGAGACAGGGAGCACCTACGAGCAGTACTTC,CASSEWETGSTYEQYF,TRBJ2-7,.,TRBD1,TRBV25-1
TGTGCCAGCAAAGAGACAGGGACCCGAGACACCATATATTTT,CASKETGTRDTIYF,TRBJ1-3,.,TRBD1,TRBV28
TGTGCCAGCAGTTCAACAGCGGAAGACTACGAGCAGTACTTC,CASSSTAEDYEQYF,TRBJ2-7,.,.,TRBV6-5
TGCGCCAGCAGCCAAGTGGCGGGAAACACTGAAGCTTTCTTT,CASSQVAGNTEAFF,TRBJ1-1,.,.,TRBV4-3
TGTGCCAGTAGTATCGGACAGGGGGCAATGTACGAGCAGTACTTC,CASSIGQGAMYEQYF,TRBJ2-7,.,TRBD1,TRBV19
TGTGCCAGCAGCTCTAACCGGGACAGGGGTGAAAAACTGTTTTTT,CASSSNRDRGEKLFF,TRBJ1-4,.,TRBD1,TRBV7-9
TGTGCCAGCAGCAGGGGCCTCGATGATACGCAGTATTTT,CASSRGLDDTQYF,TRBJ2-3,few,.,TRBV5-6
TGTGCCAGCAGTTACCTCCCCAACCAGGGCATCTACGAGCAGTACTTC,CASSYLPNQGIYEQYF,TRBJ2-7,.,.,TRBV6-5
TGTGCCAGCAGTTTCCGAGGGCGCGGTGGCTACCCCTTC,CASSFRGRGGYPF,TRBJ1-2,.,.,TRBV27
TGTGCCATCAGTGAGACTTCCGGGACTAACAATTCACCCCTCCACTTT,CAISETSGTNNSPLHF,TRBJ1-6,.,.,TRBV10-3
TGTGCCGGAGGGCCAGGGAGTTCGGAGACCCAGTACTTC,CAGGPGSSETQYF,TRBJ2-5,.,.,TRBV10-3
TGTGCCAGCTCACCGGCCGTATTATCCAGGGCGAACACTGAAGCTTTCTTT,CASSPAVLSRANTEAFF,TRBJ1-1,once,.,TRBV18
TGTGCCAGCAGTGAAGGCCTCCGGGGCTATGGCTACACCTTC,CASSEGLRGYGYTF,TRBJ1-2,.,.,TRBV2
TGCGCCAGCCGCCCCCAGACAGGGTTAGTCGCTGAAGCTTTCTTT,CASRPQTGLVAEAFF,TRBJ1-1,.,TRBD1,TRBV5-1
TGTGCCACCAGCAGAGGCGGGTTCTTAGCGGGTAACAATGAGCAGTTCTTC,CATSRGGFLAGNNEQFF,TRBJ2-1,.,TRBD2,TRBV15
TGCGCCAGCAGTTTGAAACGGACAGGGGGCGAGAGCTACACCTTC,CASSLKRTGGESYTF,TRBJ1-2,.,TRBD1,TRBV5-1
TGTGCCAGCAGTTGGCGGGGGACCCAAGAGACCCAGTACTTC,CASSWRGTQETQYF,TRBJ2-5,.,TRBD2,TRBV27
TGTGCCAGCGATCAAACAGGGTCGGGTGGAAACACCATATATTTT,CASDQTGSGGNTIYF,TRBJ1-3,.,.,TRBV5-6
TGTGCCAGCAGCCCGGCAGGGGACTATGGCTACACCTTC,CASSPAGDYGYTF,TRBJ1-2,.,.,TRBV7-2
TGCGCCAGCAGCTTGGCGGGACAGAACACTGAAGCTTTCTTT,CASSLAGQNTEAFF,TRBJ1-1,.,.,TRBV5-1
TGTGCCAGCAGCCAAGATAGTCCTAGCGGGACAGATACGCAGTATTTT,CASSQDSPSGTDTQYF,TRBJ2-3,.,TRBD2,TRBV4-2
TGTGCCAGCAGTCCTGCGAGTGGGACAGGAGTCCTGGGCGAGCAGTACTTC,CASSPASGTGVLGEQYF,TRBJ2-7,.,TRBD1,TRBV28
TGTGCCAGTAGCGGTTTCGGGATTTCGTACCAAGAGACCCAGTACTTC,CASSGFGISYQETQYF,TRBJ2-5,few,.,TRBV19
TGTGCCAGCAGCTTAGGTAGCAGGGTCTCAGAGACCCAGTACTTC,CASSLGSRVSETQYF,TRBJ2-5,.,.,TRBV7-2
TGCGCCAGCAGCCAGGGGACAGCCCAAGAGACCCAGTACTTC,CASSQGTAQETQYF,TRBJ2-5,.,TRBD1,TRBV5-1
TGTGCTAGTGGTTTGGAGGGAGGGATTGAAGCTTTCTTT,CASGLEGGIEAFF,TRBJ1-1,.,.,TRBV12-5
TGTGCCATCAGTGAGACGGGGGACCAGACCTACGAGCAGTACTTC,CAISETGDQTYEQYF,TRBJ2-7,few,.,TRBV10-3
TGTGCCAGCAGTTACGGGGGGAGTCAGCCCCAGCATTTT,CASSYGGSQPQHF,TRBJ1-5,.,.,TRBV6-5
TGTGCCAGCAGCCAAGTACAGGGGCTGTCCTACGAGCAGTACTTC,CASSQVQGLSYEQYF,TRBJ2-7,.,TRBD1,TRBV4-2
TGTGCCAGCAGACCAAGCGACGCTATCGGGGAGCTGTTTTTT,CASRPSDAIGELFF,TRBJ2-2,.,.,TRBV7-7
TGTGCCAGCAGGGGTGGGGCAGGTAACACCGGGGAGCTGTTTTTT,CASRGGAGNTGELFF,TRBJ2-2,once,.,TRBV21-1
TGTGCCATCGGTAAACAGCTCAGCTCTGGAAACACCATATATTTT,CAIGKQLSSGNTIYF,TRBJ1-3,.,.,TRBV10-3
TGCGCCAGCAGTGAGACTTCTAGCGGGGGGGTCCAAGAGACCCAGTACTTC,CASSETSSGGVQETQYF,TRBJ2-5,.,TRBD2,TRBV10-1
TGTGCCAGCAGCTTTTATGGACAGCCCCGATCAGGGGCTTTCTTT,CASSFYGQPRSGAFF,TRBJ1-1,.,.,TRBV5-8
TGTGCCAGTAGTATGGGGACAACGTACCAAGAGACCCAGTACTTC,CASSMGTTYQETQYF,TRBJ2-5,once,.,TRBV19
TGTGCCAGCAGCTCCGACAGCAACGGTGGAAACACCATATATTTT,CASSSDSNGGNTIYF,TRBJ1-3,.,.,TRBV6-1
TGTGCCAGCAGCGTGGGGAGCGGAGGTTACTACGAGCAGTACTTC,CASSVGSGGYYEQYF,TRBJ2-7,.,.,TRBV9